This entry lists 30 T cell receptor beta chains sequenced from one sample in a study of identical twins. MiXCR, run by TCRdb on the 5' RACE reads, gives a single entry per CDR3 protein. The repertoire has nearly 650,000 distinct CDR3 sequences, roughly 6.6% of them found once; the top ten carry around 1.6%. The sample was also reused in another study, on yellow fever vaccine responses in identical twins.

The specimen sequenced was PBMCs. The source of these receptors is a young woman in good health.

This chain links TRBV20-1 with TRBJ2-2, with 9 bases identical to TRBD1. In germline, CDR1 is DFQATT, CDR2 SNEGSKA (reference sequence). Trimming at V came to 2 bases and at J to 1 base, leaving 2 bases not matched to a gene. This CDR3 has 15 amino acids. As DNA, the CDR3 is TGCAGTGCTAGACGACAGGGGGGGAACACCGGGGAGCTGTTTTTT. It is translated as CSARRQGGNTGELFF.

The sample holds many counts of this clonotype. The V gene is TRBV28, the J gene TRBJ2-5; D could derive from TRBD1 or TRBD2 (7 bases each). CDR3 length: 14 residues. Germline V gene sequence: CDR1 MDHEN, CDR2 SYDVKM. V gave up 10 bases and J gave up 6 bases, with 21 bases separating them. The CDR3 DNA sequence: TGTGCCACCAGACCCCAGGGGGGGGGGCAGACCCAGTACTTC. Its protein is CATRPQGGGQTQYF.

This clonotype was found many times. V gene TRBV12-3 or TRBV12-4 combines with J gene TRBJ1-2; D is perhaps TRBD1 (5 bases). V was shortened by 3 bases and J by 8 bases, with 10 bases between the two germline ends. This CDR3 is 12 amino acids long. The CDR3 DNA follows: TGTGCCAGCAGTTTCCCAAGGGGCGGCTACACCTTC. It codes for CASSFPRGGYTF.

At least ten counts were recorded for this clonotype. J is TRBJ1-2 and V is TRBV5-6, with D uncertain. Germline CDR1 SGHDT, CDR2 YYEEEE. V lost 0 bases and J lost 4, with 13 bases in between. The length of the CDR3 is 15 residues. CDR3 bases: TGTGCCAGCAGCTTGGGGGCCACAGCCTTCTATGGCTACACCTTC. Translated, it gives CASSLGATAFYGYTF.

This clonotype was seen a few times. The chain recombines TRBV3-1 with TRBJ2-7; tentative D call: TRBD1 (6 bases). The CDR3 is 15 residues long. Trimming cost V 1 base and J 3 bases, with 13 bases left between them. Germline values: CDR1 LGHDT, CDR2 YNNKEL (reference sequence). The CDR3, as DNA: TGTGCCAGCAGCCAAGTCGGGGACACACACTACGAGCAGTACTTC. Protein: CASSQVGDTHYEQYF.

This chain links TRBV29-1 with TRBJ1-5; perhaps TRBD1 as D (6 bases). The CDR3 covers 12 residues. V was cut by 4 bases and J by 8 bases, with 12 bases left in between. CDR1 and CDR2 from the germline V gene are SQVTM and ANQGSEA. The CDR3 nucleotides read TGCAGCGTTGTGACAGGTACGGAGCCCCAGCATTTT. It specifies CSVVTGTEPQHF. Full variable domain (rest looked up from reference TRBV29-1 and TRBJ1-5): SAVISQKPSRDICQRGTSLTIQCQVDSQVTMMFWYRQQPGQSLTLIATANQGSEATYESGFVIDKFPISRPNLTFSTLTVSNMSPEDSSIYLCSVVTGTEPQHFGDGTRLSIL.

For the CDR3, the DNA is TGTGCCAGCAGCACCTCCCCAGTGCTTAGTACCTTACAAGAGACCCAGTACTTC. Encoded protein: CASSTSPVLSTLQETQYF. The chain couples TRBV11-1 to TRBJ2-5; no definite D call. The CDR3 length is 18 residues. Germline CDR1 and CDR2: SGHAT and FQDESV (reference sequence). Trimming took 5 bases from V and 2 from J, leaving 24 bases between them.

The CDR3 nucleotides are TGTGCCAGCAGTGAAGACCTAGCGGGAGTGAATGAGCAGTTCTTC. It specifies CASSEDLAGVNEQFF. V and J are TRBV2 and TRBJ2-1, with 10 bases lining up with TRBD2. The length of the CDR3 is 15 residues. Germline-derived CDR1 and CDR2 are SNHLY and FYNNEI. V lost 1 base to trimming and J lost 7 bases; unmatched junction nucleotides: 4.

In DNA form, the CDR3 reads TGTGCCAGCAGCTTAGCGCTTGGGCAGGGAGGAGAGACCCAGTACTTC. As protein: CASSLALGQGGETQYF. The chain couples TRBV7-9 to TRBJ2-5, with D perhaps TRBD2 (6 bases). The CDR3 length is 16 residues. Trimming pared 0 bases from V and 4 bases from J, leaving 15 bases between. Germline values: CDR1 SEHNR, CDR2 FQNEAQ (reference sequence).

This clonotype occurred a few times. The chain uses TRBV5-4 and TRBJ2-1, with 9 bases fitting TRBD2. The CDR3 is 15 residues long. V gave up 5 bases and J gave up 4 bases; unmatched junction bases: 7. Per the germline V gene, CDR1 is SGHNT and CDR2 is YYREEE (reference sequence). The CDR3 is CASRKAGGRYNEQFF. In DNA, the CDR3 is TGTGCCAGCAGGAAAGCGGGGGGACGTTACAATGAGCAGTTCTTC. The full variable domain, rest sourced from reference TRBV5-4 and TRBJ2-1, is ETGVTQSPTHLIKTRGQQVTLRCSSQSGHNTVSWYQQALGQGPQFIFQYYREEENGRGNFPPRFSGLQFPNYSSELNVNALELDDSALYLCASRKAGGRYNEQFFGPGTRLTVL.

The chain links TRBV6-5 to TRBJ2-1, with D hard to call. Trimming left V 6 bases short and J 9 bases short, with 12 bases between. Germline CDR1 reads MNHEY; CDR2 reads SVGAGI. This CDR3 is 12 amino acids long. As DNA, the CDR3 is TGTGCCAGCAGCACATTTGGTGTTGAGCAGTTCTTC. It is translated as CASSTFGVEQFF.

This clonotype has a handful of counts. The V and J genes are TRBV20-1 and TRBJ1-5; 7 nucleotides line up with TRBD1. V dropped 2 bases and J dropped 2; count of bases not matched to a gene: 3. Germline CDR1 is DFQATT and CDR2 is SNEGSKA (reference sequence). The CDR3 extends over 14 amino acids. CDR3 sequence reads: CSARRGTGNQPQHF. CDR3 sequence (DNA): TGCAGTGCTAGAAGGGGGACAGGCAATCAGCCCCAGCATTTT.

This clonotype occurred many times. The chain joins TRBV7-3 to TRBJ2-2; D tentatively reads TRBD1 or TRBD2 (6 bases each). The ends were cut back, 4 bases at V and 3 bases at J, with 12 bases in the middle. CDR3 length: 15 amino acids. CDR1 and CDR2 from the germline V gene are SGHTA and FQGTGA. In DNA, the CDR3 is TGTGCCAGCAGCTCCGCGGGACACTACACCGGGGAGCTGTTTTTT. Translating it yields CASSSAGHYTGELFF.

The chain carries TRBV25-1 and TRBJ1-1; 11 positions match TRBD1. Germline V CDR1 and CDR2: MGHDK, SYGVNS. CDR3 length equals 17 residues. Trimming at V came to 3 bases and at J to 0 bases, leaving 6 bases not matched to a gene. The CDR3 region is CASSDSGQGDLNTEAFF. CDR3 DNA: TGTGCCAGCAGTGATTCGGGACAGGGGGATTTGAACACTGAAGCTTTCTTT.

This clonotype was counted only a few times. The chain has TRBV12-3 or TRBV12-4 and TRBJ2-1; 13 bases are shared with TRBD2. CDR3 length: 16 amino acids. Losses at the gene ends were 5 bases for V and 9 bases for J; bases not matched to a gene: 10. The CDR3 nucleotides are TGTGCCAGCAGTACATCGGGACTAGCGGGGATGGGTGAGCAGTTCTTC. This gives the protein CASSTSGLAGMGEQFF.

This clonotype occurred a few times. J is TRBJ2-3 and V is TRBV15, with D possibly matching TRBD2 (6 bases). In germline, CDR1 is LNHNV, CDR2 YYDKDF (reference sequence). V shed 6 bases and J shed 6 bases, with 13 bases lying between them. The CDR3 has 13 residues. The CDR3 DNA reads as TGTGCCACCAGGGCGATTGGGGGGGATACGCAGTATTTT. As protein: CATRAIGGDTQYF.

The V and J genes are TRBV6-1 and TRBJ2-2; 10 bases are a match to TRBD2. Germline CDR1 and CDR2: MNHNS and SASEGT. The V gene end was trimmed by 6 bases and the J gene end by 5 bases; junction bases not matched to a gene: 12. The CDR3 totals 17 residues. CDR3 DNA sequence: TGTGCCAGCAGCCCCGCCCATAGCGGGGGGCTGACCGGGGAGCTGTTTTTT. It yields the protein CASSPAHSGGLTGELFF.

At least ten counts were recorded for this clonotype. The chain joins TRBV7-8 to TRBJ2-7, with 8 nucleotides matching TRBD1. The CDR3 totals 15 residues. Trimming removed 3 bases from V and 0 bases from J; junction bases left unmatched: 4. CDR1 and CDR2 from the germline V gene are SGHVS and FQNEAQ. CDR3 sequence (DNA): TGTGCCAGCAGCTTCGGACAGGGTATCTCCTACGAGCAGTACGTC. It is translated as CASSFGQGISYEQYV.

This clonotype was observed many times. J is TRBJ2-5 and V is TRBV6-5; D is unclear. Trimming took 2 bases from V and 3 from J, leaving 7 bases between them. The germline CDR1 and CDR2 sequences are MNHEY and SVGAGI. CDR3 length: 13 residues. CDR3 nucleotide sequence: TGTGCCAGCAGTTACCTGGGGAAAGAGACCCAGTACTTC. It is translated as CASSYLGKETQYF.

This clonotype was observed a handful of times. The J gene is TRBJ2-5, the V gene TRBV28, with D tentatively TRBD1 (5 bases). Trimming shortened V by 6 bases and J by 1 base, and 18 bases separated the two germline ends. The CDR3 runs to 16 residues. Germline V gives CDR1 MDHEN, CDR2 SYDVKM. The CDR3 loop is CASSPRTLTVQETQYF. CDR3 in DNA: TGTGCCAGCAGCCCCCGTACCTTGACAGTCCAAGAGACCCAGTACTTC.

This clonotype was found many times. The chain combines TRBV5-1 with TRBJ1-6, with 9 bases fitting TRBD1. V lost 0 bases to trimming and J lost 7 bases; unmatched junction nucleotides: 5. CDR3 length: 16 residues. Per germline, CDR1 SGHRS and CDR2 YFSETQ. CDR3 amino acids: CASSLGTGGHNSPLHF. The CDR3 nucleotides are TGCGCCAGCAGCTTGGGAACAGGGGGCCACAATTCACCCCTCCACTTT.

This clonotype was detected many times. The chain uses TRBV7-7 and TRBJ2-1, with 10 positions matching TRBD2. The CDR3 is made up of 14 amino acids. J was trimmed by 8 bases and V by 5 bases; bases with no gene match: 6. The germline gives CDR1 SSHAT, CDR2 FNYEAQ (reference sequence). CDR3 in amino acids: CASSQAGGPDEQFF. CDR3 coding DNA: TGTGCCAGCAGCCAAGCGGGAGGGCCGGATGAGCAGTTCTTC.

The CDR3 is CASSLALSNEQYF. Written as DNA, the CDR3 is TGTGCCAGCAGCTTAGCCCTATCAAACGAGCAGTACTTC. V is TRBV7-8 and J is TRBJ2-7; D is unresolved. V lost 0 bases to trimming and J lost 5 bases, with 8 bases between them. CDR1 SGHVS and CDR2 FQNEAQ come from the germline V gene. This CDR3 has 13 amino acids.

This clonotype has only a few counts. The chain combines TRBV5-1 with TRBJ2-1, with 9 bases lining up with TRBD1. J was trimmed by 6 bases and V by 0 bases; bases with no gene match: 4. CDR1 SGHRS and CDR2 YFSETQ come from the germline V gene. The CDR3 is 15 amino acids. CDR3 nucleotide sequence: TGCGCCAGCAGCTTGGGACAGGGGGGCTCCAATGAGCAGTTCTTC. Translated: CASSLGQGGSNEQFF.

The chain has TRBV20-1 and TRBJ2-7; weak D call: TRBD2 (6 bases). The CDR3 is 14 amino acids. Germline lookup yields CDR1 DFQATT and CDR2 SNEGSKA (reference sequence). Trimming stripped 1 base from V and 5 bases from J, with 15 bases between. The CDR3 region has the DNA TGCAGTGCTAGAGTGGGGGGACTCCGCCACGAGCAGTACTTC. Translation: CSARVGGLRHEQYF.

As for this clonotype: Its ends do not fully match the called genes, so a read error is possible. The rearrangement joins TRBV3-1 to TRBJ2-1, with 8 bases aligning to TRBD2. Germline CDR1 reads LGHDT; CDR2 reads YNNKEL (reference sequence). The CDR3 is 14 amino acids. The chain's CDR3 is CASSPLGGVNVQFF. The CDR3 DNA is TGTGCCAGCAGCCCCCTCGGGGGGGTCAATGTGCAGTTCTTC.

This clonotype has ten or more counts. This CDR3 reads CASSLRLAGVKDTQYF. The CDR3, as DNA: TGTGCCAGCAGTTTAAGGCTAGCGGGGGTTAAAGATACGCAGTATTTT. This rearrangement joins TRBV12-3 or TRBV12-4 to TRBJ2-3; 10 bases agree with TRBD2. V gave up 2 bases and J gave up 5 bases; unmatched junction bases: 7. The CDR3 sequence is 16 residues long.

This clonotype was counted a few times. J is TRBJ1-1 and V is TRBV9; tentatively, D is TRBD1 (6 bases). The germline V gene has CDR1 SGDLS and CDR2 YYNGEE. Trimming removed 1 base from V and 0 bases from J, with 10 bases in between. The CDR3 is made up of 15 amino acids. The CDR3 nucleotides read TGTGCCAGCAGCGTATCGGACAGAATGAACACTGAAGCTTTCTTT. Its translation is CASSVSDRMNTEAFF.

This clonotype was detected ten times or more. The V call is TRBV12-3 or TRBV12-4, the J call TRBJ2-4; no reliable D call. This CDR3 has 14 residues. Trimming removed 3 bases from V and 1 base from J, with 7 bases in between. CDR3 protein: CASSFGTAKNIQYF. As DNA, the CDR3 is TGTGCCAGCAGTTTTGGTACGGCCAAAAACATTCAGTACTTC.

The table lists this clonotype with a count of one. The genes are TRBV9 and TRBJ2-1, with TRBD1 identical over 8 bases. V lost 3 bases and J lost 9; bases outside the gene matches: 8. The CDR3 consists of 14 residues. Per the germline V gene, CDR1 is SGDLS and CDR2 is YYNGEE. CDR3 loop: CASSDRTGFGEQFF. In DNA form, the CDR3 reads TGTGCCAGCAGCGACCGGACAGGGTTTGGTGAGCAGTTCTTC. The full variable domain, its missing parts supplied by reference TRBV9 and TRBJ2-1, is DSGVTQTPKHLITATGQRVTLRCSPRSGDLSVYWYQQSLDQGLQFLIQYYNGEERAKGNILERFSAQQFPDLHSELNLSSLELGDSALYFCASSDRTGFGEQFFGPGTRLTVL.